What follows describes a single TCR beta chain. These data come from a study of blood T cell repertoires in COVID-19. Study context: Acute and convalescent COVID-19 samples came from the United States, Italy and Spain. Sources were T cells, B-cell-depleted T cells, or PBMCs; the material itself was cDNA or gDNA.

CDR1 is LGHNA, CDR2 YSLEER, per germline. CDR3 length equals 17 residues. Trimming took 0 bases from V and 6 from J; bases not matched to a gene: 8. Methods used by the authors: The assay estimated nucleated cells by amplifying reference gene primers. The data were produced by immunoSEQ multiplex PCR, yet TCRdb's version contains in-frame clones alone and is incomplete. V, J and clone size derive from that table, while D and trimming were established from the DNA sequence. The sample records about 250,000 clones, 70% to 90% being singletons. Input material: peripheral blood. This TCR was sampled from a young man with active or convalescent COVID-19. The chain uses TRBV4-3 and TRBJ2-1; 10 bases agree with TRBD2. The CDR3 reads CASSQEKSGLATNEQFF. CDR3 nucleotide sequence: TGCGCCAGCAGCCAAGAAAAGTCGGGACTAGCGACCAATGAGCAGTTCTTC.